Listed here are 17 T cell receptor beta chains from one sample, sequenced in a study of cytomegalovirus exposure and HLA in healthy donors. This PCR relied on a set of 60 Vbeta primers and 13 Jbeta primers. Libraries were prepared by immunoSEQ multiplex PCR; TCRdb keeps only in-frame clonotypes and omits some of them. The sample table sets out about 150,000 clones. Material for sequencing was PBMCs. The receptors here all came from a woman between 50 and 59 years old in good health and CMV-seronegative.

The chain employs TRBV7-8 and TRBJ2-7, with D possibly TRBD1 on 5 matching bases. V was clipped by 3 bases and J by 2 bases, with 8 bases between them. Germline V CDR1 and CDR2: SGHVS, FQNEAQ. This CDR3 is built from 13 residues. CDR3 bases: TGTGCCAGCAGCTTGGCAGGGACCTACGAGCAGTACTTC. Its translation is CASSLAGTYEQYF.

The J gene is TRBJ2-7, the V gene TRBV28; D gene uncertain. The germline gives CDR1 MDHEN, CDR2 SYDVKM. Trimming removed 4 bases at V and 3 bases at J, with 10 bases between. There are 13 residues in the CDR3. The CDR3 DNA sequence: TGTGCCAGCAGTTCGCACAAAAACTACGAGCAGTACTTC. It codes for CASSSHKNYEQYF.

The chain has TRBV6-6 and TRBJ1-2; 10 nucleotides align to TRBD1. The germline V gene has CDR1 MNHNY and CDR2 SVGAGI (reference sequence). V was pared by 10 bases and J by 6 bases, with 8 bases of the junction left unmatched. The CDR3 is 13 residues long. CDR3 in amino acids: CATADRGIDGYTF. Written as DNA, the CDR3 is TGTGCCACCGCGGACAGGGGGATCGATGGCTACACCTTC.

This rearrangement joins TRBV6-5 to TRBJ2-7, with 9 bases lining up with TRBD1. This CDR3 is 14 amino acids long. The V gene end was trimmed by 6 bases and the J gene end by 1 base; junction bases not matched to a gene: 4. The germline V gene encodes CDR1 MNHEY and CDR2 SVGAGI. The CDR3 here is CASRTTGGSYEQYF. The CDR3 nucleotides are TGTGCCAGCAGGACGACAGGGGGATCCTACGAGCAGTACTTC.

The genes are TRBV11-2 and TRBJ2-7, with D possibly TRBD1 on 5 matching bases. V was cut by 1 base and J by 7 bases, with 11 bases left in between. CDR3 length: 13 residues. CDR1 is SGHAT and CDR2 is FQNNGV in the germline V gene. CDR3 bases: TGTGCCAGCAGCTTAGTTCCAGGGCGGGAGCAGTACTTC. It yields the protein CASSLVPGREQYF. Full variable domain (remainder filled in from reference TRBV11-2 and TRBJ2-7): EAGVAQSPRYKIIEKRQSVAFWCNPISGHATLYWYQQILGQGPKLLIQFQNNGVVDDSQLPKDRFSAERLKGVDSTLKIQPAKLEDSAVYLCASSLVPGREQYFGPGTRLTVT.

The chain is built from TRBV28 and TRBJ1-5; 7 bases match TRBD1. The germline gives CDR1 MDHEN, CDR2 SYDVKM. V trimming: 5 bases; J trimming: 5 bases; junction bases outside the gene matches: 9. The CDR3 has 15 residues. The CDR3 loop is CASSDQQGSDQPQHF. The CDR3 bases are TGTGCCAGCAGTGATCAACAGGGGAGTGATCAGCCCCAGCATTTT.

This chain uses TRBV4-2 with TRBJ1-1, with 9 nucleotides matching TRBD1. This CDR3 comprises 15 residues. V was pared by 3 bases and J by 3 bases, with 5 bases of the junction left unmatched. Germline assignment: CDR1 LGHNA and CDR2 YNFKEQ. Here the CDR3 DNA reads TGTGCCAGCAGCCAGCGACAGGGGGGAGACACTGAAGCTTTCTTT. As protein: CASSQRQGGDTEAFF.

The chain joins TRBV19 to TRBJ2-5; 8 bases fit TRBD2. There are 13 residues in the CDR3. V lost 7 bases and J lost 11; bases outside the gene matches: 12. The V gene's germline CDR1 is LNHDA and CDR2 SQIVND (reference sequence). The CDR3 bases are TGTGCCAGTACCGACCCCGGAGCGGGGGAGCAGTACTTC. Translated, it gives CASTDPGAGEQYF.

The CDR3 DNA follows: TGTGCCAGCAGCTCACTAGACCCCTACGAGCAGTACTTC. Translating gives CASSSLDPYEQYF. The chain uses TRBV9 and TRBJ2-7, with D maybe TRBD2 (5 bases). This CDR3 spans 13 amino acids. CDR1 and CDR2 from the germline V gene are SGDLS and YYNGEE. The V gene lost 4 bases and the J gene lost 2 bases, with 10 bases spanning the gap. Full variable domain (rest looked up from reference TRBV9 and TRBJ2-7): DSGVTQTPKHLITATGQRVTLRCSPRSGDLSVYWYQQSLDQGLQFLIQYYNGEERAKGNILERFSAQQFPDLHSELNLSSLELGDSALYFCASSSLDPYEQYFGPGTRLTVT.

V and J are TRBV18 and TRBJ1-3, with D maybe TRBD1 (6 bases). The germline V and J ends were trimmed by 6 bases and 0 bases, with 9 bases remaining between them. The germline V gene has CDR1 KGHSH and CDR2 LQKENI. The CDR3 contains 14 residues. DNA of the CDR3: TGTGCCAGCTCGAGGACAGCCTCTGGAAACACCATATATTTT. Translation: CASSRTASGNTIYF.

The genes are TRBV6-5 and TRBJ1-4; D perhaps matches TRBD1 (5 bases). V gave up 5 bases and J gave up 7 bases, with 11 bases separating them. This CDR3 has 13 amino acids. Germline CDR1 and CDR2: MNHEY and SVGAGI. The CDR3 DNA sequence: TGTGCCAGCAGTCGCACCGGGGGTGAAAAACTGTTTTTT. Translation gives CASSRTGGEKLFF.

This sequence joins TRBV5-5 and TRBJ2-2; 9 nucleotides agree with TRBD1. CDR3 length: 16 amino acids. V gave up 4 bases and J gave up 6 bases; unmatched junction bases: 10. CDR1 SGHKS and CDR2 YYEKEE come from the germline V gene (reference sequence). CDR3 region: CASSEWTGEGPGELFF. DNA of the CDR3: TGTGCCAGCAGCGAGTGGACAGGGGAGGGACCCGGGGAGCTGTTTTTT.

The chain carries TRBV5-1 and TRBJ2-2; 8 bases fit TRBD1. Per the germline V gene, CDR1 is SGHRS and CDR2 is YFSETQ. The V segment lost 5 bases and the J segment 1 base; nucleotides outside the gene matches: 4. The CDR3 is 15 residues long. CDR3 sequence reads: CASRGGTGNTGELFF. As DNA, the CDR3 is TGCGCCAGCAGGGGCGGGACAGGGAACACCGGGGAGCTGTTTTTT.

The J gene is TRBJ1-2, the V gene TRBV27, with a possible D match to TRBD1 (6 bases). The CDR3 is 12 residues long. Germline V gene sequence: CDR1 MNHEY, CDR2 SMNVEV (reference sequence). V gave up 6 bases and J gave up 8 bases, with 13 bases separating them. The CDR3 sequence: CASSRGAGGYTF. CDR3 bases: TGTGCCAGCAGCCGGGGGGCAGGAGGCTACACCTTC.

The chain is built from TRBV5-1 and TRBJ1-1; D remains unclear. The CDR3 extends over 12 amino acids. Trimming removed 2 bases from V and 5 bases from J, with 7 bases in between. Germline V gene lookup returns CDR1 SGHRS and CDR2 YFSETQ. CDR3 nucleotides: TGCGCCAGCAGCTTCGGTAGTACTGAAGCTTTCTTT. Translation: CASSFGSTEAFF.

The chain carries TRBV7-2 and TRBJ2-7, with TRBD2 as a possible D gene (5 bases). Trimming took off 5 bases at V and 3 bases at J, with 11 bases between the two ends. CDR1 and CDR2 (germline): SGHTA, FQGNSA. This CDR3 region has 13 residues. The CDR3 reads CASSKRGLYEQYF. The CDR3 DNA follows: TGTGCCAGCAGCAAGCGCGGGCTCTACGAGCAGTACTTC.

The J gene is TRBJ2-1, the V gene TRBV27; 7 bases map to TRBD1. J lost 0 bases, V lost 5 bases, and 7 bases had no gene match. Germline CDR1 reads MNHEY; CDR2 reads SMNVEV (reference sequence). The CDR3 totals 16 residues. This CDR3 is CASSPLGQSSYNEQFF. The DNA for the CDR3 is TGTGCCAGCAGTCCATTGGGACAGAGCTCCTACAATGAGCAGTTCTTC.